A selection of T cell receptor beta chains follows, all from one sample in a study of shared clonotypes between healthy human individuals. Sequencing was performed with immunoSEQ multiplex PCR; in TCRdb, only in-frame clones are kept and a portion is missing. Of fewer than 1.6 million clones in the sample, around 98.5% were seen once. The specimen sequenced was naive CD4+ T cells sorted from blood. These receptors were taken from a man aged 30-40 years in good health. The CDR3 runs from the conserved cysteine through the conserved F or W. Fields, in order: V gene, J gene, D gene, clone size, CDR3 DNA, CDR3 protein. A D gene is named only where the DNA matches it firmly. Not every row has a clone size; where given, it reads once, few, many or a size class.

TRBV18	TRBJ2-7	-	-	TGTGCCAGCTCCCCGAGTAGCAGGAGCCCCGACGAGCAGTACTTC	CASSPSSRSPDEQYF
TRBV2	TRBJ1-2	-	-	TGTGCCAGCACGGGAGACTGGTATGGCTACACCTTC	CASTGDWYGYTF
TRBV5-5	TRBJ2-6	-	-	TGTGCCAGCAGCTTCGTAGATTGGTACTCTGGGGCCAACGTCCTGACTTTC	CASSFVDWYSGANVLTF
TRBV7-9	TRBJ2-7	-	-	TGTGCCAGCAGCCCCCAGTCCTACGAGCAGTACTTC	CASSPQSYEQYF
TRBV18	TRBJ2-7	-	-	TGTGCCAGCTCACCTCGACAGAATACCTACGAGCAGTACTTC	CASSPRQNTYEQYF
TRBV5-1	TRBJ2-1	TRBD2	-	TGCGCCAGCAGCTTGTGGACTAGCGGGGACAATGAGCAGTTCTTC	CASSLWTSGDNEQFF
TRBV18	TRBJ2-7	-	-	TGTGCCAGCTCACGGGGCGACCTCTACGAGCAGTACTTC	CASSRGDLYEQYF
TRBV18	TRBJ2-2	TRBD2	-	TGTGCCAGCTCACCCCAGGGACTAGCAACCGGGGAGCTGTTTTTT	CASSPQGLATGELFF
TRBV5-1	TRBJ2-3	-	-	TGCGCCAGCAGGGCAGCTAGCTTCACAGATACGCAGTATTTT	CASRAASFTDTQYF
TRBV5-4	TRBJ2-7	TRBD2	-	TGTGCCAGCTCGCCGATGACTAGCGGGAGCAACGAGCAGTACTTC	CASSPMTSGSNEQYF
TRBV5-8	TRBJ1-1	TRBD1	-	TGTGCCAGCAGCTTGGATTCAGGGGGCGGGGTCACTGAAGCTTTCTTT	CASSLDSGGGVTEAFF
TRBV28	TRBJ2-2	-	-	TGTGCCAGCAGATCCGAGGGGGGATACACCGGGGAGCTGTTTTTT	CASRSEGGYTGELFF
TRBV9	TRBJ1-3	-	once	TGTGCCAGCAGCCCTGTCATGGGTTCCAGATCTGGAAACACCATATATTTT	CASSPVMGSRSGNTIYF
TRBV4-3	TRBJ1-4	-	-	TGCGCCAGCAGCCAAGAACCCCTGGGGGGTTTCGAAAAACTGTTTTTT	CASSQEPLGGFEKLFF
TRBV19	TRBJ2-1	-	-	TGTGCCAGTAGGGCCGGAAATGAGCAGTTCTTC	CASRAGNEQFF
TRBV18	TRBJ2-5	-	-	TGTGCCAGCTCACCAGGGACCGAGACCCAGTACTTC	CASSPGTETQYF
TRBV18	TRBJ2-7	-	-	TGTGCCAGCTCACCGCCTCAATCACCCGGGACGGATCCTAGAGAGCAGTACTTC	CASSPPQSPGTDPREQYF
TRBV5-1	TRBJ1-1	-	-	TGCGCCAGCAGCTTGGAGGGGGTGATGGGAACTGAAGCTTTCTTT	CASSLEGVMGTEAFF
TRBV5-1	TRBJ1-2	TRBD1	-	TGCGCCAGCACTCCCAACGGGGACAGGGAAGTGGGCTACACCTTC	CASTPNGDREVGYTF
TRBV15	TRBJ2-1	-	-	TGTGCCACCAGCACAGAACTAGGGGATGAGCAGTTCTTC	CATSTELGDEQFF
TRBV6-4	TRBJ2-1	TRBD2	-	TGTGCCAGCAGTGACTCTTTTAGCGGGACACCCCGAGAGCAGTTCTTC	CASSDSFSGTPREQFF
TRBV18	TRBJ1-5	-	-	TGTGCCAGCTCAAGTTCCAGGGCCAGACCAGATCAGCCCCAGCATTTT	CASSSSRARPDQPQHF
TRBV7-3	TRBJ2-7	TRBD2	-	TGTGCCAGCAGTTACACGGGACTAGGGGGATACGAGCAGTACTTC	CASSYTGLGGYEQYF
TRBV4-1	TRBJ2-3	-	-	TGCGCCAGCAGCTCACCCGGGCGTCCGCGCACAGATACGCAGTATTTT	CASSSPGRPRTDTQYF
TRBV4-1	TRBJ1-1	-	-	TGCGCCAGCAGTTCTCTTCCGACAGGTGAGGACACTGAAGCTTTCTTT	CASSSLPTGEDTEAFF
TRBV7-9	TRBJ1-3	-	-	TGTGCCAGCAGCTTAGGGTCTTCTGGAAACACCATATATTTT	CASSLGSSGNTIYF
TRBV5-1	TRBJ2-7	TRBD2	-	TGCGCCAGCAGCTTGAGGGCTAGCGGACCAGCCTACGAGCAGTACTTC	CASSLRASGPAYEQYF
TRBV5-1	TRBJ2-1	-	-	TGCGCCAGCAGCCCCGGGGAGGCAAACGAGCAGTTCTTC	CASSPGEANEQFF
TRBV29-1	TRBJ2-1	-	-	TGCAGCGTTGAAGAGCACGCAAAGCAGTTCTTC	CSVEEHAKQFF
TRBV2	TRBJ2-3	TRBD1	-	TGTGCCAACGACAGGGACCGAGATACGCAGTATTTT	CANDRDRDTQYF
TRBV7-9	TRBJ2-2	TRBD2	-	TGTGCCAGCAGCTCGAGCGGGAGGGCCACCGGGGAGCTGTTTTTT	CASSSSGRATGELFF
TRBV7-6	TRBJ2-3	TRBD2	-	TGTGCCAGCAGCTTAGTGTCTAGCGGGAGATGGGCAGATACGCAGTATTTT	CASSLVSSGRWADTQYF
TRBV2	TRBJ2-5	-	-	TGTGCCAGCAGTTCCGGGCAAGAGACCCAGTACTTC	CASSSGQETQYF
TRBV28	TRBJ2-7	TRBD2	-	TGTGCCAGCAGACTAGCGGGGGGAAGCTCCTACGAGCAGTACTTC	CASRLAGGSSYEQYF
TRBV29-1	TRBJ2-7	-	-	TGCAGCGCCAGGGTATCTCACGAGCAGTACTTC	CSARVSHEQYF
TRBV5-6	TRBJ2-7	-	-	TGTGCCAGCAGTCCCCTCCTGAGGAACGAGCAGTACTTC	CASSPLLRNEQYF
TRBV6-1	TRBJ2-3	TRBD1	-	TGTGCCAGCAGTGTCGACAGGGTAGAGACAGATACGCAGTATTTT	CASSVDRVETDTQYF
TRBV7-9	TRBJ2-5	-	-	TGTGCCAGCAGCTTAGAAGGGACCGCGAAGACCCAGTACTTC	CASSLEGTAKTQYF
TRBV5-1	TRBJ2-1	-	-	TGCGCCAGCAGCGGGGGCAGTGCGAGCTCCTACAATGAGCAGTTCTTC	CASSGGSASSYNEQFF
TRBV7-8	TRBJ2-7	TRBD1	-	TGTGCCAGCAGCCAAGACAGGGCCGGTCCTCTCGAGCAGTACTTC	CASSQDRAGPLEQYF
TRBV11-3	TRBJ2-3	-	-	TGTGCCAGCAGCTTAGCCGACACAGATACGCAGTATTTT	CASSLADTDTQYF
TRBV5-1	TRBJ1-1	TRBD1	few	TGCGCCAGCAGCTTGGCCGGACAGGGTGTCACTGAAGCTTTCTTT	CASSLAGQGVTEAFF